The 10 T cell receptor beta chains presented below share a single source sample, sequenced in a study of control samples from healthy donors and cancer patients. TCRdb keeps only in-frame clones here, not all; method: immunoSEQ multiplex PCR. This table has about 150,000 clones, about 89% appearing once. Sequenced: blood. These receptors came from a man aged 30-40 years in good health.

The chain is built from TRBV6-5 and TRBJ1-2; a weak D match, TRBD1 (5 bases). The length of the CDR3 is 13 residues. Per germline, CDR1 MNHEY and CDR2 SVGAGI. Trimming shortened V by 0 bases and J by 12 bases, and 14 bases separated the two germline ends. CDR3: CASSYSPGTGDTF. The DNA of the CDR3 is TGTGCCAGCAGTTACTCGCCTGGGACTGGAGACACCTTC.

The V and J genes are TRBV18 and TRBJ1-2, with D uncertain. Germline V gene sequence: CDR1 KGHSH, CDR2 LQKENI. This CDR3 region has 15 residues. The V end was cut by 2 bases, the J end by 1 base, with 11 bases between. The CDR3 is CASSPGTAYNYGYTF. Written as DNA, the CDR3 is TGTGCCAGCTCACCAGGTACAGCATATAACTATGGCTACACCTTC.

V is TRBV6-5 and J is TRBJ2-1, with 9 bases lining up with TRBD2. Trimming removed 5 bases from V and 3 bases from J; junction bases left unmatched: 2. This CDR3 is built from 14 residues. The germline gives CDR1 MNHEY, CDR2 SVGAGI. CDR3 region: CASSRTSDYNEQFF. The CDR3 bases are TGTGCCAGCAGTCGGACTAGCGACTACAATGAGCAGTTCTTC.

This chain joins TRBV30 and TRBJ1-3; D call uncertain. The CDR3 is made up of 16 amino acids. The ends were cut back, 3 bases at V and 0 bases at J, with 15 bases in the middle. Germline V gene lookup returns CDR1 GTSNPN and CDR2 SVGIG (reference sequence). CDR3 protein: CAWSRSRRDSGNTIYF. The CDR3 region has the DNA TGTGCCTGGAGCCGGAGCCGGCGGGACTCTGGAAACACCATATATTTT.

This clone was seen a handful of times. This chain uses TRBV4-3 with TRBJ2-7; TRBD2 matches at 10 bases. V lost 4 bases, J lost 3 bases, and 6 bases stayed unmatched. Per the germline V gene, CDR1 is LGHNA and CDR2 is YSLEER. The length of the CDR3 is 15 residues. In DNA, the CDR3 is TGCGCCAGCAGCCCTGGACTAGCGGTACTCTACGAGCAGTACTTC. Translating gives CASSPGLAVLYEQYF.

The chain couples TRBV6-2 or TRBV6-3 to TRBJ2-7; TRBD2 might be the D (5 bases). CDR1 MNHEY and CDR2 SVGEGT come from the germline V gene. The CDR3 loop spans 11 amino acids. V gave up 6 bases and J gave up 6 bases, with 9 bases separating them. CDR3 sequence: CASSSSGEQYF. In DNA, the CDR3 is TGTGCCAGCAGCTCCAGCGGCGAGCAGTACTTC.

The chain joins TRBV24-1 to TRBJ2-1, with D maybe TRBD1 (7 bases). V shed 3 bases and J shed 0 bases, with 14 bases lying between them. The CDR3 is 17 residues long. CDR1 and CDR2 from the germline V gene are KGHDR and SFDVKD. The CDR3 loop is CATSDVAGGSSYNEQFF. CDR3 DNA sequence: TGTGCCACCAGTGATGTAGCAGGGGGGAGCTCCTACAATGAGCAGTTCTTC.

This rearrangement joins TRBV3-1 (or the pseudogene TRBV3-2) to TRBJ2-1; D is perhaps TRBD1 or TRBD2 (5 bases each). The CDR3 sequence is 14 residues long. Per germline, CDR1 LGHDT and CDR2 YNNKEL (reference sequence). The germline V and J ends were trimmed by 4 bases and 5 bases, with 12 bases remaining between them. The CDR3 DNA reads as TGTGCCAGCAGCCTGAACGGGGCTAACAATGAGCAGTTCTTC. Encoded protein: CASSLNGANNEQFF.

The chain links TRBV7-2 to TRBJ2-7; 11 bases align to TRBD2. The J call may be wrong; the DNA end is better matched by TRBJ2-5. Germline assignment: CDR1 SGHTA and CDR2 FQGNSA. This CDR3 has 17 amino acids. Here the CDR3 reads CASSLGVLAGAQETQYF. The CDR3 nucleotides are TGTGCCAGCAGCTTAGGCGTACTAGCGGGGGCCCAAGAGACCCAGTACTTC.

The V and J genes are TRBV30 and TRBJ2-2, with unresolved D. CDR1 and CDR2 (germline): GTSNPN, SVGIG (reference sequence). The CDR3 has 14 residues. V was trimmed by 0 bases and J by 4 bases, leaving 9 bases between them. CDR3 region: CAWSVTRATGELFF. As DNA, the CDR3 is TGTGCCTGGAGTGTAACCCGGGCCACCGGGGAGCTGTTTTTT.